The 12 T cell receptor beta chains below were found in one sample sequenced in a study of identical twins. TCRdb itself ran the 5' RACE reads through MiXCR, one entry per CDR3 protein. The sample gives 650,000 to 750,000 distinct CDR3 sequences, 21% of which show up once; 4% to 5.5% is in the top ten. The sample was also reused in another study, on T cells expressing NK-cell markers.

Material for sequencing was PBMCs. The receptors were sampled from a woman younger than 30 in good health.

The gene calls are TRBV5-4 and TRBJ2-1; unclear D gene. The CDR3 totals 16 residues. Germline V gene sequence: CDR1 SGHNT, CDR2 YYREEE (reference sequence). Trimming took off 4 bases at V and 4 bases at J, with 18 bases between the two ends. The CDR3 here is CASSPWYNRGYNEQFF. In DNA form, the CDR3 reads TGTGCCAGCAGCCCTTGGTACAACAGAGGATACAATGAGCAGTTCTTC.

The DNA for the CDR3 is TGCGCCAGCAGCTTGCGGGGGAGAGGGACAGGGGACACCGGGGAGCTGTTTTTT. This codes for CASSLRGRGTGDTGELFF. The rearrangement uses TRBV5-1 and TRBJ2-2; 10 bases are a match to TRBD1. The CDR3 loop spans 18 amino acids. The V and J ends lost 1 base and 3 bases, in that order; junction bases with no gene match: 9. Germline V lookup: CDR1 SGHRS, CDR2 YFSETQ.

V and J are TRBV29-1 and TRBJ2-1; unclear D gene. CDR1 SQVTM and CDR2 ANQGSEA come from the germline V gene. This CDR3 contains 10 residues. Trimming removed 6 bases from V and 7 bases from J, with 7 bases in between. The CDR3 reads CSVERNEQFF. The CDR3, as DNA: TGCAGCGTCGAGAGGAATGAGCAGTTCTTC.

The gene calls are TRBV9 and TRBJ2-5; tentative D call: TRBD1 (5 bases). V lost 3 bases and J 0 bases, leaving 12 bases between the germline ends. Germline V CDR1 and CDR2: SGDLS, YYNGEE. The CDR3 is made up of 15 amino acids. The CDR3 DNA is TGTGCCAGCAGCGCGACAGTCAAGTACCAAGAGACCCAGTACTTC. This gives the protein CASSATVKYQETQYF. The whole variable domain, filled in from reference TRBV9 and TRBJ2-5, reads DSGVTQTPKHLITATGQRVTLRCSPRSGDLSVYWYQQSLDQGLQFLIQYYNGEERAKGNILERFSAQQFPDLHSELNLSSLELGDSALYFCASSATVKYQETQYFGPGTRLLVL.

This rearrangement joins TRBV7-8 to TRBJ2-4; TRBD1 is a possible D gene (6 bases). Germline CDR1 reads SGHVS; CDR2 reads FQNEAQ. The CDR3 has 15 residues. Deletions cut 2 bases from V and 6 bases from J, with 14 bases between. CDR3 amino acids: CASSLTPGDLNIQYF. The DNA of the CDR3 is TGTGCCAGCAGCTTAACTCCAGGGGATTTAAACATTCAGTACTTC.

As to this clonotype: This sequence may be a read error, since a much larger clone differs from it by one base. The chain links TRBV20-1 to TRBJ1-5, with 10 bases lining up with TRBD1. The CDR3 consists of 15 residues. Germline V gene data show CDR1 as DFQATT and CDR2 as SNEGSKA (reference sequence). The CDR3 coding sequence is TGCTGTGCTAGTCGTGGGACAGGGGGCAATCAGCCCCAGCATTTT. This translates into CCASRGTGGNQPQHF.

The genes are TRBV6-1 and TRBJ2-2; D tentatively reads TRBD1 or TRBD2 (8 bases each). Germline-derived CDR1 and CDR2 are MNHNS and SASEGT. The germline V and J ends were trimmed by 8 bases and 4 bases, with 14 bases remaining between them. This CDR3 is built from 14 residues. The CDR3 nucleotides are TGTGCCAGCCGACAGGGGACTAGCACCGGGGAGCTGTTTTTT. Protein sequence: CASRQGTSTGELFF.

This clonotype has a handful of counts. V usage is TRBV7-9 and J usage is TRBJ2-3; D is tentatively TRBD1 or TRBD2 (6 bases each). There are 14 residues in the CDR3. V gave up 5 bases and J gave up 4 bases, with 13 bases separating them. In germline, CDR1 is SEHNR, CDR2 FQNEAQ (reference sequence). CDR3 coding DNA: TGTGCCAGCAGCATCGGGGGCCCCCCAGATACGCAGTATTTT. Residues: CASSIGGPPDTQYF.

The chain couples TRBV29-1 to TRBJ2-3; no firm D call. CDR3 size: 12 residues. CDR1 and CDR2 (germline): SQVTM, ANQGSEA. V was pared by 2 bases and J by 6 bases, with 9 bases between. CDR3 bases: TGCAGCGTTGAATTCCTGGCTGATACGCAGTATTTT. It codes for CSVEFLADTQYF.

Ten or more counts support this clonotype. This chain links TRBV4-2 with TRBJ2-1, with 7 nucleotides matching TRBD1. The J segment lost 3 bases and the V segment lost 5 bases, leaving 1 base of the junction unmatched. Germline V gene lookup returns CDR1 LGHNA and CDR2 YNFKEQ. The CDR3 covers 13 residues. This CDR3 reads CASSRGHYNEQFF. In nucleotides, the CDR3 is TGTGCCAGCAGCAGGGGGCACTACAATGAGCAGTTCTTC.

The rearrangement uses TRBV20-1 and TRBJ2-7; D is possibly TRBD1 (6 bases). Germline CDR1 is DFQATT and CDR2 is SNEGSKA (reference sequence). The CDR3 totals 14 residues. V lost 0 bases and J lost 2, with 11 bases in between. The CDR3: CSARDLTGTYEQYF. CDR3 sequence (DNA): TGCAGTGCTAGAGATCTTACAGGGACCTACGAGCAGTACTTC.

In its sample, this clonotype was seen a few times. The rearrangement links TRBV12-3 or TRBV12-4 to TRBJ2-5, with D perhaps TRBD1 (5 bases). The V gene lost 6 bases and the J gene lost 4 bases, with 9 bases spanning the gap. The CDR3 runs 12 residues. The chain's CDR3 is CASRGDRETQYF. The CDR3 coding sequence is TGTGCCAGCAGGGGTGACAGAGAGACCCAGTACTTC.